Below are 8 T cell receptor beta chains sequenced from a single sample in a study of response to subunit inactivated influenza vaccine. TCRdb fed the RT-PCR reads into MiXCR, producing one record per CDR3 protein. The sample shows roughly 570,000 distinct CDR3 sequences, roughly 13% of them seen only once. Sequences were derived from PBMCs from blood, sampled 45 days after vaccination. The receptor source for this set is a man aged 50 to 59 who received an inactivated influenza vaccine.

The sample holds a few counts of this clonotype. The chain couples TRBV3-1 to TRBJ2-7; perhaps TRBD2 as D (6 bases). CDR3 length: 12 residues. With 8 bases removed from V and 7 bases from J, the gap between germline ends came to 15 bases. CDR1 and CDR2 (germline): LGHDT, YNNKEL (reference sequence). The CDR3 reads CASSPGLGEQYF. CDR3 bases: TGTGCCAGCTCACCGGGACTTGGGGAGCAGTACTTC.

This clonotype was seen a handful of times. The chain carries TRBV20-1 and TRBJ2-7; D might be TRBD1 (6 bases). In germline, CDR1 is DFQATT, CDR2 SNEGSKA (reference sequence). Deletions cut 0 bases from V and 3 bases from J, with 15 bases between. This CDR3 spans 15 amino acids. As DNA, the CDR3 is TGCAGTGCTAGAGATACACAGGGAATGGGCTACGAGCAGTACTTC. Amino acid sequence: CSARDTQGMGYEQYF.

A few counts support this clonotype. The CDR3 bases are TGTGCCAGCACCCGGGGGTATGAGCAGCCCCAGCATTTT. This translates into CASTRGYEQPQHF. The rearrangement links TRBV12-3 or TRBV12-4 to TRBJ1-5; D might be TRBD1 (5 bases). V was pared by 7 bases and J by 7 bases, with 14 bases between. The length of the CDR3 is 13 residues.

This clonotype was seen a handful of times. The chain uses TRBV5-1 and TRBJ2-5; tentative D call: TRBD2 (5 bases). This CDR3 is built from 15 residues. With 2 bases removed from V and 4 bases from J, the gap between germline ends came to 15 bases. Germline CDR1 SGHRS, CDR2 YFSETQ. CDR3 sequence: CASSLPGSTRETQYF. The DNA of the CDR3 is TGCGCCAGCAGCTTACCGGGGTCCACGAGAGAGACCCAGTACTTC.

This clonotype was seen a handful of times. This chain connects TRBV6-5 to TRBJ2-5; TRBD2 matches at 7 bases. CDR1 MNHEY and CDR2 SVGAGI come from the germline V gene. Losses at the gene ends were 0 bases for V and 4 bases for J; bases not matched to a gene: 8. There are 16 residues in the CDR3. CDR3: CASSYSQRGRSETQYF. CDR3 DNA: TGTGCCAGCAGTTACTCACAGCGGGGACGATCAGAGACCCAGTACTTC.

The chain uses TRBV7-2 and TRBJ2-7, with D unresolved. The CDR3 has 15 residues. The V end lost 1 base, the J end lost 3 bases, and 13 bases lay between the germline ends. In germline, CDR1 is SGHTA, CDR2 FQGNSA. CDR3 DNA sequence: TGTGCCAGCAGCTTAGTCGGGCGAATGTACTACGAGCAGTACTTC. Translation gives CASSLVGRMYYEQYF.

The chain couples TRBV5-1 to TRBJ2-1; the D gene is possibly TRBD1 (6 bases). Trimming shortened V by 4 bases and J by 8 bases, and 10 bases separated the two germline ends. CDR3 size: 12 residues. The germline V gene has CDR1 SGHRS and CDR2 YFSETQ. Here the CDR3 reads CASSPGEYEQFF. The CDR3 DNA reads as TGCGCCAGCAGCCCAGGGGAGTATGAGCAGTTCTTC.

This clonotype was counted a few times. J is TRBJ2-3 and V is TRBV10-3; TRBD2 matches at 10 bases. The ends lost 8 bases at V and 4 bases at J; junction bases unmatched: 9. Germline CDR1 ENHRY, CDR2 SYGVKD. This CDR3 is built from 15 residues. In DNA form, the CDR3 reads TGTGCCATCTCAGAAGGAGCGGGAGGGCCAGATACGCAGTATTTT. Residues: CAISEGAGGPDTQYF.